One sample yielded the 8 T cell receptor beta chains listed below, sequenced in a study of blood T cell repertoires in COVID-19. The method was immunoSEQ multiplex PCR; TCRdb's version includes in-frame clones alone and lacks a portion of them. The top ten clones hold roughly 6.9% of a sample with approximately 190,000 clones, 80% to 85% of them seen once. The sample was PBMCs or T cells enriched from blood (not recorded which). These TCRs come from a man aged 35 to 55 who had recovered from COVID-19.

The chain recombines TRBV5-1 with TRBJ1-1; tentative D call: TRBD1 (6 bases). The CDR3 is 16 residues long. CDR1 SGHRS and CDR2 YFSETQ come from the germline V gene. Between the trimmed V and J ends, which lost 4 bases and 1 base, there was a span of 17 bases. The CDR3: CASSLGTGPPNTEAFF. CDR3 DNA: TGCGCCAGCAGCCTAGGAACAGGGCCTCCGAACACTGAAGCTTTCTTT.

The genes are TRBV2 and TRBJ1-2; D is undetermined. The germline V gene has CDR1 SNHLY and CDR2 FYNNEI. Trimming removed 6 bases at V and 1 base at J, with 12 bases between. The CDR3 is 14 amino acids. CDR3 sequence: CASSVEALNYGYTF. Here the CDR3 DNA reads TGTGCCAGCAGCGTTGAAGCCCTTAACTATGGCTACACCTTC. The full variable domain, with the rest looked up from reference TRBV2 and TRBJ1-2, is EPEVTQTPSHQVTQMGQEVILRCVPISNHLYFYWYRQILGQKVEFLVSFYNNEISEKSEIFDDQFSVERPDGSNFTLKIRSTKLEDSAMYFCASSVEALNYGYTFGSGTRLTVV.

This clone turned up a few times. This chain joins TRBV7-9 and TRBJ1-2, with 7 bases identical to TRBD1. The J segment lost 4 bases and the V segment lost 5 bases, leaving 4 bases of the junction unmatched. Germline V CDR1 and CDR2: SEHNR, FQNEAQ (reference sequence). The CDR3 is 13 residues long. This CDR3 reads CASSTGTVYGYTF. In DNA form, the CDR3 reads TGTGCCAGCAGCACCGGGACAGTCTATGGCTACACCTTC.

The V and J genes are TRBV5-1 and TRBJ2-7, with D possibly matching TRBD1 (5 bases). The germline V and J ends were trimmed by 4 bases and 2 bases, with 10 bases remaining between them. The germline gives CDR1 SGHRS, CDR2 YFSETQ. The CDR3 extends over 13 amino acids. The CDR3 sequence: CASSTGHTYEQYF. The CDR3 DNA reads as TGCGCCAGCAGCACCGGACATACCTACGAGCAGTACTTC.

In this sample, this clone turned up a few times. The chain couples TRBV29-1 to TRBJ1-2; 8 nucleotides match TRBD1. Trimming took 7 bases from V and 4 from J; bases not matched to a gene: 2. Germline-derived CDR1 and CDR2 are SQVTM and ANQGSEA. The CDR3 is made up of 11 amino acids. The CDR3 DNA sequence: TGCAGCGCTGGACAGGGCTATGGCTACACCTTC. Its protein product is CSAGQGYGYTF.

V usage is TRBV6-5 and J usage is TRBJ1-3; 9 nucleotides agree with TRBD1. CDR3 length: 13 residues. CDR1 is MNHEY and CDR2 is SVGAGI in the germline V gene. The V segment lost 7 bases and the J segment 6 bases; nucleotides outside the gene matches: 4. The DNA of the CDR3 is TGTGCCAGCACCGACAGGGGGACAAACACCATATATTTT. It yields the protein CASTDRGTNTIYF.

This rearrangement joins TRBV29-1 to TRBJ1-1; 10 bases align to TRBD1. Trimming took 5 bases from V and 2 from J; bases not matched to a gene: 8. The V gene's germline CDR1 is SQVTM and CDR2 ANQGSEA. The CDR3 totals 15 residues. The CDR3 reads CSVPLSTGGNTEAFF. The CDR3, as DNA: TGCAGCGTTCCATTATCGACAGGGGGCAACACTGAAGCTTTCTTT.

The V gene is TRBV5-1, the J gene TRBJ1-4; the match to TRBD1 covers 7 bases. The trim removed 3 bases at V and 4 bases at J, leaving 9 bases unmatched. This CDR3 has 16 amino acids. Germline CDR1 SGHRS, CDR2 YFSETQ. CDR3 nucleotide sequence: TGCGCCAGCAGCTCAGGGACAGCTTCAATTAATGAAAAACTGTTTTTT. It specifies CASSSGTASINEKLFF.